This entry describes one T cell receptor (beta chain). Method: immunoSEQ multiplex PCR; TCRdb's copy keeps in-frame clones and lacks some. The sample records approximately 150,000 clones, roughly 90% being singletons. The data derive from a study of blood T cell repertoires in COVID-19. Germline V CDR1 and CDR2: LGHDT, YNNKEL (reference sequence). V was cut by 4 bases and J by 3 bases, with 18 bases left in between. The CDR3 is 16 amino acids. The sequence came from a woman aged 35 to 49 who had been exposed to COVID-19. The sequencing input was PBMCs or T cells enriched from blood (not recorded which). The genes are TRBV3-1 (or the pseudogene TRBV3-2) and TRBJ1-1, with TRBD1 as a possible D gene (5 bases). The CDR3 spells CASSPSRGGEHTEAFF. CDR3 coding DNA: TGTGCCAGCAGCCCCTCCCGTGGGGGGGAGCACACTGAAGCTTTCTTT.